These 24 T cell receptor beta chains came from one sample sequenced in a study of cytomegalovirus exposure and HLA in healthy donors. Profiled with immunoSEQ multiplex PCR; TCRdb holds only in-frame clones, not every one. This table holds approximately 180,000 clones, 86% found once. Sequenced material: PBMCs. The origin of the receptors is a woman between 18 and 30 years old in good health and CMV-seronegative.

The chain combines TRBV5-1 with TRBJ2-6; TRBD1 matches at 10 bases. This CDR3 contains 18 residues. V was pared by 0 bases and J by 0 bases, with 3 bases of the junction left unmatched. Germline V gene sequence: CDR1 SGHRS, CDR2 YFSETQ. This CDR3 reads CASSLGGQGGSGANVLTF. The DNA of the CDR3 is TGCGCCAGCAGCTTGGGCGGACAGGGGGGCTCTGGGGCCAACGTCCTGACTTTC.

The chain has TRBV19 and TRBJ1-3, with a tentative D call TRBD1 (5 bases). V lost 3 bases to trimming and J lost 0 bases, with 9 bases between them. CDR3 length: 15 amino acids. Germline values: CDR1 LNHDA, CDR2 SQIVND (reference sequence). The CDR3 DNA reads as TGTGCCAGTAGTATCTCCAGGGTCTCTGGAAACACCATATATTTT. Protein: CASSISRVSGNTIYF.

This chain links TRBV7-8 with TRBJ1-3; D is perhaps TRBD1 (5 bases). Between the trimmed V and J ends, which lost 4 bases and 0 bases, there was a span of 16 bases. Per the germline V gene, CDR1 is SGHVS and CDR2 is FQNEAQ. This CDR3 has 17 amino acids. Here the CDR3 reads CASSSLRVPNSGNTIYF. CDR3 nucleotides: TGTGCCAGCAGCTCACTCAGGGTACCAAACTCTGGAAACACCATATATTTT.

The chain recombines TRBV9 with TRBJ2-3; the match to TRBD1 covers 8 bases. J lost 2 bases, V lost 3 bases, and 5 bases had no gene match. The V gene's germline CDR1 is SGDLS and CDR2 YYNGEE. This CDR3 has 15 residues. The CDR3 sequence is CASSAGDRFTDTQYF. The DNA of the CDR3 is TGTGCCAGCAGCGCTGGGGACAGGTTCACAGATACGCAGTATTTT.

This chain joins TRBV6-1 and TRBJ1-4; TRBD1 is a possible D gene (6 bases). V lost 3 bases, J lost 8 bases, and 13 bases lay in between. This CDR3 region has 14 residues. The germline V gene has CDR1 MNHNS and CDR2 SASEGT. The CDR3 DNA reads TGTGCCAGCAGTGACGGACAGACGGTAGAAAAACTGTTTTTT. It yields the protein CASSDGQTVEKLFF.

CDR3 sequence reads: CASSPVVVSGGTDTQYF. The CDR3, as DNA: TGTGCCAGCTCACCCGTGGTCGTATCAGGGGGCACAGATACGCAGTATTTT. The V gene is TRBV18, the J gene TRBJ2-3, with D possibly being TRBD1 (6 bases). The V gene lost 3 bases and the J gene lost 1 base, with 17 bases spanning the gap. CDR3 length: 17 residues. Germline loops: CDR1 KGHSH, CDR2 LQKENI.

V and J are TRBV2 and TRBJ1-4; 7 positions agree with TRBD1. After removal of 3 bases from V and 7 bases from J, the junction contained 5 bases not matched to a gene. CDR1 and CDR2 (germline): SNHLY, FYNNEI. There are 14 residues in the CDR3. This chain's CDR3 is CASSDTGVGEKLFF. CDR3 nucleotide sequence: TGTGCCAGCAGTGATACAGGGGTGGGTGAAAAACTGTTTTTT.

This clone was recorded a few times. This chain joins TRBV28 and TRBJ1-5; TRBD1 might be the D (6 bases). The CDR3 spans 12 residues. In germline, CDR1 is MDHEN, CDR2 SYDVKM. Trimming removed 8 bases from V and 9 bases from J, with 14 bases in between. The CDR3, as DNA: TGTGCCAGCGGGACAATAGGCCTGCCCCAGCATTTT. Translating gives CASGTIGLPQHF. Full variable domain (rest looked up from reference TRBV28 and TRBJ1-5): DVKVTQSSRYLVKRTGEKVFLECVQDMDHENMFWYRQDPGLGLRLIYFSYDVKMKEKGDIPEGYSVSREKKERFSLILESASTNQTSMYLCASGTIGLPQHFGDGTRLSIL.

This clone has only one observation. The chain employs TRBV29-1 and TRBJ1-2; D call uncertain. The ends were cut back, 5 bases at V and 3 bases at J, with 13 bases in the middle. This CDR3 contains 13 residues. The germline V gene encodes CDR1 SQVTM and CDR2 ANQGSEA. The CDR3 protein is CSVNSGRDYGYTF. The CDR3 DNA reads TGCAGCGTTAACAGTGGGAGAGACTATGGCTACACCTTC. Based on the CDR3 plus reference TRBV29-1 and TRBJ1-2, the full variable domain is SAVISQKPSRDICQRGTSLTIQCQVDSQVTMMFWYRQQPGQSLTLIATANQGSEATYESGFVIDKFPISRPNLTFSTLTVSNMSPEDSSIYLCSVNSGRDYGYTFGSGTRLTVV.

V and J are TRBV11-3 and TRBJ2-1; TRBD1 agrees at 7 bases. This CDR3 is 15 amino acids long. The germline gives CDR1 SGHNT, CDR2 YENEEA. V trimming: 5 bases; J trimming: 0 bases; junction bases outside the gene matches: 4. The CDR3 bases are TGTGCCAGCAGCCCTGCAGGGGGCTCCTACAATGAGCAGTTCTTC. It codes for CASSPAGGSYNEQFF.

The chain employs TRBV29-1 and TRBJ2-2; 8 positions agree with TRBD2. Per germline, CDR1 SQVTM and CDR2 ANQGSEA. The CDR3 has 16 residues. With 8 bases clipped from V and 5 bases from J, the junction kept 16 bases outside the gene matches. CDR3 residues: CSFRNGGAQRTGELFF. As DNA, the CDR3 is TGCAGCTTCCGTAACGGGGGGGCCCAAAGGACCGGGGAGCTGTTTTTT.

The V gene is TRBV30, the J gene TRBJ2-7; 12 nucleotides align to TRBD1. The CDR3 runs 19 residues. Trimming cost V 0 bases and J 2 bases; bases outside gene matches: 14. From germline, CDR1 is GTSNPN and CDR2 SVGIG (reference sequence). CDR3: CAWSVSVLGQGAPPYEQYF. The CDR3 DNA reads TGTGCCTGGAGTGTATCGGTGTTGGGACAGGGGGCCCCACCCTACGAGCAGTACTTC. The whole variable domain, filled in from reference TRBV30 and TRBJ2-7, reads SQTIHQWPATLVQPVGSPLSLECTVEGTSNPNLYWYRQAAGRGLQLLFYSVGIGQISSEVPQNLSASRPQDRQFILSSKKLLLSDSGFYLCAWSVSVLGQGAPPYEQYFGPGTRLTVT.

V and J are TRBV15 and TRBJ1-2, with 9 bases fitting TRBD1. Germline CDR1 reads LNHNV; CDR2 reads YYDKDF (reference sequence). Germline trimming cut 3 bases from V and 2 bases from J; bases unmatched to any gene: 7. The CDR3 sequence is 16 residues long. In nucleotides, the CDR3 is TGTGCCACCAGCAGTAGGGACAGGGTTCCCAACTATGGCTACACCTTC. Residues: CATSSRDRVPNYGYTF.

This clone has just a few counts. V is TRBV6-4 and J is TRBJ2-2; 13 bases line up with TRBD2. Per the germline V gene, CDR1 is MRHNA and CDR2 is SNTAGT. This CDR3 comprises 17 residues. With V trimmed by 2 bases and J by 6 bases, 6 bases remained unmatched. CDR3 bases: TGTGCCAGCAGTGACGGACTAGCGGGAGAGGGGTCCGGGGAGCTGTTTTTT. Protein sequence: CASSDGLAGEGSGELFF.

The chain is built from TRBV21-1 and TRBJ2-5; TRBD2, as called in the table, went unchecked against the DNA. TRBV21-1 represents a pseudogene. This CDR3 is built from 16 residues. CDR3 amino acids: CASSKVRGGISETQYF. In DNA form, the CDR3 reads TGTGCCAGCAGCAAAGTTAGGGGGGGGATATCAGAGACCCAGTACTTC.

This sequence joins TRBV11-2 and TRBJ2-1, with 15 bases aligning to TRBD2. Germline V lookup: CDR1 SGHAT, CDR2 FQNNGV. This CDR3 comprises 18 residues. Trimming removed 0 bases from V and 4 bases from J; junction bases left unmatched: 4. CDR3 in DNA: TGTGCCAGCAGCTTAGATTGGACTAGCGGGAGGGATTACAATGAGCAGTTCTTC. It yields the protein CASSLDWTSGRDYNEQFF.

J is TRBJ2-1 and V is TRBV6-1; possible D gene TRBD1, 5 bases. Per germline, CDR1 MNHNS and CDR2 SASEGT. V lost 5 bases and J lost 7, with 9 bases in between. This CDR3 has 12 amino acids. The CDR3 DNA reads TGTGCCAGCAGTCAGGGTTCAAATGAGCAGTTCTTC. Translated, it gives CASSQGSNEQFF.

The chain has TRBV30 and TRBJ1-3, with D tentatively TRBD1 (6 bases). The germline V gene encodes CDR1 GTSNPN and CDR2 SVGIG (reference sequence). With 3 bases removed from V and 4 bases from J, the gap between germline ends came to 13 bases. CDR3 size: 14 residues. DNA of the CDR3: TGTGCCTGGAGAATACAGGGTTTGGGAAACACCATATATTTT. Translation: CAWRIQGLGNTIYF.

The genes are TRBV6-5 and TRBJ2-7; the match to TRBD2 covers 12 bases. Germline V gives CDR1 MNHEY, CDR2 SVGAGI. Trimming took 7 bases from V and 1 from J; bases not matched to a gene: 2. The CDR3 has 14 amino acids. Written as DNA, the CDR3 is TGTGCCAGCAAGGGGACTAGCGGGTCCTACGAGCAGTACTTC. Amino acid sequence: CASKGTSGSYEQYF.

This chain links TRBV7-9 with TRBJ2-7, with a tentative D call TRBD1 (5 bases). CDR1 is SEHNR, CDR2 FQNEAQ, per germline (reference sequence). The CDR3 has 15 amino acids. Between the trimmed V and J ends, which lost 5 bases and 1 base, there was a span of 15 bases. This CDR3 is CASSPPPTVSYEQYF. Written as DNA, the CDR3 is TGTGCCAGCAGCCCCCCCCCGACAGTTTCCTACGAGCAGTACTTC. The variable domain in full, completed from reference TRBV7-9 and TRBJ2-7, reads DTGVSQNPRHKITKRGQNVTFRCDPISEHNRLYWYRQTLGQGPEFLTYFQNEAQLEKSRLLSDRFSAERPKGSFSTLEIQRTEQGDSAMYLCASSPPPTVSYEQYFGPGTRLTVT.

The rearrangement uses TRBV4-1 and TRBJ2-3, with a tentative D call TRBD1 (7 bases). CDR3 size: 13 residues. V lost 2 bases to trimming and J lost 8 bases, with 11 bases between them. The germline V gene encodes CDR1 MGHRA and CDR2 YSYEKL. CDR3 sequence reads: CASSQPEGATQYF. In DNA form, the CDR3 reads TGCGCCAGCAGCCAACCGGAGGGGGCTACGCAGTATTTT.

A single count supports this clone. The chain couples TRBV13 to TRBJ2-7; 11 nucleotides line up with TRBD1. J was trimmed by 6 bases and V by 5 bases; bases with no gene match: 12. CDR1 and CDR2 from the germline V gene are PRHDT and FYEKMQ (reference sequence). This CDR3 contains 16 residues. The CDR3 here is CASSDPGTGGRGEQYF. CDR3 bases: TGTGCCAGCAGCGATCCCGGGACAGGGGGTCGAGGCGAGCAGTACTTC.

The V gene is TRBV7-8, the J gene TRBJ2-7; TRBD2 matches at 10 bases. Germline trimming cut 1 base from V and 2 bases from J; bases unmatched to any gene: 5. This CDR3 region has 16 residues. CDR1 is SGHVS, CDR2 FQNEAQ, per germline. CDR3 amino acids: CASSLEILAGAYEQYF. The CDR3 nucleotides read TGTGCCAGCAGCTTAGAAATCCTAGCGGGAGCCTACGAGCAGTACTTC.

This sequence joins TRBV6-1 and TRBJ1-1; tentatively, D is TRBD1 (5 bases). The CDR3 is 13 amino acids. V dropped 7 bases and J dropped 7 bases, with 16 bases sitting between them. CDR1 is MNHNS and CDR2 is SASEGT in the germline V gene. In DNA form, the CDR3 reads TGTGCCAGCACGTTTGTCAGGCAGGGTGAAGCTTTCTTT. Translating it yields CASTFVRQGEAFF.